The source of this T cell receptor beta chain is a study of T cells after yellow fever vaccination. Study-wide results and limits: Sorted repertoires could include abundant contaminating clonotypes from bulk cells. Weaker overall, the secondary response nonetheless peaked faster (day 5 versus 15). Detected again after the booster were most primary-vaccination clones, at 95% to 98% CD4 and around 91% CD8.

In its sample, this clonotype was seen a few times. Its antigen is currently unknown. The CDR3 sequence is 12 residues long. V lost 6 bases and J lost 6, with 14 bases in between. Germline V lookup: CDR1 DFQATT, CDR2 SNEGSKA (reference sequence). Template switching by 5'RACE produced TCR cDNA, adding a universal primer site and UMIs. TCRdb ran MiXCR on the 5' RACE reads and lists one entry per CDR3 protein. The sample lists around 500,000 distinct CDR3 sequences, 21% occurring once. The J gene is TRBJ1-2, the V gene TRBV20-1; possibly TRBD1 for D (6 bases). This sequence was found in a man between 18 and 29 years old who received the YFV17D yellow fever vaccine. The specimen comprised PBMCs, sampled about 21 days after the first yellow fever vaccination. CDR3 nucleotides: TGCAGTGCCGCGGGACATCAAGATGGCTACACCTTC. Translation: CSAAGHQDGYTF.